This TCR beta chain came from a study of graft-versus-host responses after intestinal transplantation. Study-wide context: Transplant types were multivisceral, liver-intestinal, or isolated intestinal. Recipients were all induced with anti-thymocyte globulin, then given tacrolimus and steroids for 3 to 4 years.

The V gene's germline CDR1 is SGHNT and CDR2 YYREEE (reference sequence). Trimming shortened V by 0 bases and J by 1 base, and 2 bases separated the two germline ends. The CDR3 length is 12 residues. Overall study findings and caveats: Early after transplant, HvG declines were associated with peak levels of circulating GvH clones.

Comments on this clone: What it recognizes is unknown.

Measured with immunoSEQ multiplex PCR; TCRdb has only the in-frame clones, and not every one. The profile shows around 90,000 clones, 90% to 95% of them singletons. V is TRBV5-4 and J is TRBJ2-7; no definite D call. The material sequenced was unstimulated CD8+ T cells sorted from spleen or lymph node cells, taken before transplant. This TCR was recovered from a human donor who was the organ donor for an intestinal transplant. The CDR3 is CASSLASYEQYF. The DNA of the CDR3 is TGTGCCAGCAGCTTGGCTTCCTACGAGCAGTACTTC. The variable domain in full, with the rest retrieved from reference TRBV5-4 and TRBJ2-7, is ETGVTQSPTHLIKTRGQQVTLRCSSQSGHNTVSWYQQALGQGPQFIFQYYREEENGRGNFPPRFSGLQFPNYSSELNVNALELDDSALYLCASSLASYEQYFGPGTRLTVT.